This T cell receptor (beta chain) appears in the sequencing data of a study of blood T cell repertoires in COVID-19. Study summary: Spain, Italy and the United States supplied samples that represented acute and convalescent COVID-19. T cells, B-cell-depleted T cells, or PBMCs provided the cDNA or gDNA that served as material.

In the original processing: Estimation of nucleated cell counts relied on the amplification of reference gene primers. The method was immunoSEQ multiplex PCR; TCRdb's version includes in-frame clones alone and lacks a portion of them. The V and J calls and clone size come from that table; D and trimming were worked out from the DNA. The sample has about 130,000 clones; about 85% are singletons. CDR1 GTSNPN and CDR2 SVGIG come from the germline V gene (reference sequence). The V gene lost 3 bases and the J gene lost 0 bases, with 3 bases spanning the gap. This CDR3 comprises 13 residues. This clone occurred a few times.

The gene calls are TRBV30 and TRBJ2-6; D unclear. Sequences were obtained from peripheral blood. This clonotype was obtained from a human donor in a cohort sampled during active COVID-19. DNA for the CDR3: TGTGCCTGGAGCTCCTCTGGGGCCAACGTCCTGACTTTC. The encoded protein is CAWSSSGANVLTF.